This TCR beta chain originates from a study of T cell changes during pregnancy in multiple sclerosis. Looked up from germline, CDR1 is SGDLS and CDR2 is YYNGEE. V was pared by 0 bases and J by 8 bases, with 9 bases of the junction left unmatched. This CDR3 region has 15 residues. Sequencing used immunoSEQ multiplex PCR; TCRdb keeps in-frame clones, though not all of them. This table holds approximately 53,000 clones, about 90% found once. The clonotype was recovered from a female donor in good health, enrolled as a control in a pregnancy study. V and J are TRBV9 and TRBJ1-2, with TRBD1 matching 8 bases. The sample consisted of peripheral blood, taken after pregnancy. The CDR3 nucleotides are TGTGCCAGCAGCGTAGCACCAGGGGGCATGGGAGGCTACACCTTC. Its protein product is CASSVAPGGMGGYTF.